This entry features one TCR beta chain sequence. The data were taken from a study of blood T cell repertoires in COVID-19. Turning to the study itself: Both acute and convalescent COVID-19 samples were obtained from the United States, Italy and Spain.

Authors' data handling: Reference gene primer amplification gave nucleated cell count estimates. TCRdb's copy holds only in-frame clones and misses some; the assay was immunoSEQ multiplex PCR. The DNA gave D and trimming, while V, J and clone size come from that table. The repertoire holds around 230,000 clones, with roughly 88% as singletons. There are 14 residues in the CDR3. Trimming took 7 bases from V and 4 from J; bases not matched to a gene: 8. Germline V lookup: CDR1 MNHNY, CDR2 SVGAGI (reference sequence). V is TRBV6-6 and J is TRBJ1-2; 8 bases fit TRBD1. Sequences were obtained from peripheral blood. The TCR originated in a man aged 35-49 years with acute or convalescent COVID-19. The DNA of the CDR3 is TGTGCCAGCAACCCGGACAGGGAGGCCTATGGCTACACCTTC. Its translation is CASNPDREAYGYTF.